These 14 T cell receptor beta chains share one sample of origin, sequenced in a study of Graves' ophthalmopathy and Graves' hyperthyroidism. Amplification of the TCR beta CDR3 regions used RNA transcripts (as template). A first-round RT-PCR used HTBI primers, followed by a second-round multiplex PCR. TCRdb used MiXCR to reprocess the multiplex PCR reads, holding one entry per CDR3 protein. The sample shows roughly 610,000 distinct CDR3 sequences, 22% of them seen only once. The sequencing input was peripheral blood. Receptors originate from a woman younger than 35 with stable Graves' hyperthyroidism. Some clones in this sample may be carry-over from other donors' samples.

The gene calls are TRBV15 and TRBJ2-7; D is ambiguous. The CDR3 has 13 amino acids. Trimming cost V 0 bases and J 3 bases, with 6 bases left between them. Germline V gives CDR1 LNHNV, CDR2 YYDKDF (reference sequence). The CDR3 region has the DNA TGTGCCACCAGCAGAGATGGCAACTACGAGCAGTACTTC. It encodes CATSRDGNYEQYF.

This clonotype has ten or more counts. The chain employs TRBV14 and TRBJ1-1; TRBD1 aligns across 10 bases. Germline trimming cut 8 bases from V and 10 bases from J; bases unmatched to any gene: 7. The length of the CDR3 is 12 residues. Germline CDR1 reads SGHDN; CDR2 reads FVKESK. The CDR3 loop reads CASSGQGNRAFF. Written as DNA, the CDR3 is TGTGCCAGCTCGGGACAGGGGAATAGAGCTTTCTTT.

The chain employs TRBV20-1 and TRBJ2-2; the D gene could be TRBD1 or TRBD2 (5 bases each). The V and J ends lost 0 bases and 3 bases respectively, with 8 bases between them. Germline V gene lookup returns CDR1 DFQATT and CDR2 SNEGSKA (reference sequence). CDR3 length equals 14 residues. In DNA form, the CDR3 reads TGCAGTGCTAGAGATATGGGGGACACCGGGGAGCTGTTTTTT. Translation: CSARDMGDTGELFF.

This clonotype was counted at least ten times. The genes are TRBV7-2 and TRBJ2-5, with 7 bases matching TRBD2. This CDR3 is 13 amino acids long. Germline V CDR1 and CDR2: SGHTA, FQGNSA. Unmatched junction bases numbered 10, after V lost 10 bases and J lost 5 bases. CDR3 protein: CATKGRGAETQYF. CDR3 nucleotide sequence: TGTGCCACCAAGGGGAGGGGAGCTGAGACCCAGTACTTC.

This clonotype was observed a few times. The genes are TRBV11-2 and TRBJ1-5; TRBD1 matches 9 bases. This CDR3 contains 17 residues. Germline V CDR1 and CDR2: SGHAT, FQNNGV. V was clipped by 1 base and J by 4 bases; unmatched bases: 8. The CDR3 loop reads CASSLGRRDRENQPQHF. The CDR3 bases are TGTGCCAGCAGCTTAGGACGCCGGGACAGGGAGAATCAGCCCCAGCATTTT.

The chain uses TRBV10-3 and TRBJ2-5; D might be TRBD1 (6 bases). The germline gives CDR1 ENHRY, CDR2 SYGVKD. The CDR3 totals 14 residues. Deletions cut 6 bases from V and 1 base from J, with 12 bases between. CDR3 region: CAIRRTGSQETQYF. The CDR3 DNA sequence: TGTGCCATCAGACGCACAGGGTCCCAAGAGACCCAGTACTTC.

The sample holds many counts of this clonotype. The V gene is TRBV30, the J gene TRBJ2-2; no clear D gene. The CDR3 length is 13 residues. V lost 5 bases to trimming and J lost 1 base, with 8 bases between them. Germline values: CDR1 GTSNPN, CDR2 SVGIG (reference sequence). The CDR3 protein is CAWGRMNTGELFF. In nucleotides, the CDR3 is TGTGCCTGGGGCAGAATGAACACCGGGGAGCTGTTTTTT.

The chain is built from TRBV6-2 or TRBV6-3 and TRBJ1-6, with D perhaps TRBD1 (5 bases). Germline loops: CDR1 MNHEY, CDR2 SVGEGT. Trimming took 4 bases from V and 10 from J, leaving 17 bases between them. This CDR3 is built from 15 residues. For the CDR3, the DNA is TGTGCCAGCAGTTTCATCGAGGGGCCTCGGTCACCCCTCCACTTT. This gives the protein CASSFIEGPRSPLHF.

This clonotype has more than one count but fewer than ten. This sequence joins TRBV6-1 and TRBJ1-3; D uncertain. The CDR3 sequence is 16 residues long. In germline, CDR1 is MNHNS, CDR2 SASEGT. V shed 0 bases and J shed 5 bases, with 14 bases lying between them. Here the CDR3 reads CASSEATGVGRNTIYF. The CDR3 nucleotides are TGTGCCAGCAGTGAAGCGACGGGAGTAGGACGAAACACCATATATTTT.

At least ten counts were recorded for this clonotype. The gene calls are TRBV29-1 and TRBJ2-5, with D possibly called TRBD1 or TRBD2 (7 bases each). The germline gives CDR1 SQVTM, CDR2 ANQGSEA. The CDR3 length is 13 residues. V shed 3 bases and J shed 6 bases, with 14 bases lying between them. CDR3 sequence: CSVDRQGGKTQYF. DNA of the CDR3: TGCAGCGTTGATAGACAGGGAGGGAAGACCCAGTACTTC.

The chain couples TRBV6-5 to TRBJ2-7, with D perhaps TRBD2 (5 bases). The V and J ends lost 4 bases and 2 bases respectively, with 15 bases between them. Germline loops: CDR1 MNHEY, CDR2 SVGAGI. CDR3 length: 15 amino acids. The CDR3 DNA reads TGTGCCAGCAGTTCTGCTAGCAAGAAAACCTACGAGCAGTACTTC. It encodes CASSSASKKTYEQYF.

The sample holds many counts of this clonotype. The CDR3 sequence is CASSLRSGGSIGELFF. CDR3 nucleotides: TGTGCCAGCAGCTTAAGGTCGGGAGGAAGTATTGGGGAGCTGTTTTTT. The V and J genes are TRBV7-3 and TRBJ2-2; 7 bases align to TRBD2. CDR3 length: 16 residues. Per the germline V gene, CDR1 is SGHTA and CDR2 is FQGTGA. The V and J ends lost 1 base and 8 bases, in that order; junction bases with no gene match: 10.

This clonotype was seen ten or more times. The CDR3 DNA reads as TGTGCCAGCAGCTCCGGGACAGGGAACATTCAGTACTTC. It is translated as CASSSGTGNIQYF. The rearrangement joins TRBV7-3 to TRBJ2-4, with 9 bases that match TRBD1. The CDR3 totals 13 residues. J was trimmed by 7 bases and V by 4 bases; bases with no gene match: 2. The germline CDR1 and CDR2 sequences are SGHTA and FQGTGA.

This clonotype was seen at least ten times. The gene calls are TRBV2 and TRBJ2-7; 7 bases map to TRBD2. J gave up 4 bases and V 8 bases, and 14 bases lay outside the gene matches. The CDR3 spans 15 residues. Germline CDR1 and CDR2: SNHLY and FYNNEI. Written as DNA, the CDR3 is TGTGCCAGCCTGGCCCACGGGGGGTTGAATTACGAGCAGTACTTC. Protein sequence: CASLAHGGLNYEQYF.